The 27 T cell receptor beta chains below come from one sample, sequenced in a study of cytomegalovirus exposure and HLA in healthy donors. TCRdb's table, derived via immunoSEQ multiplex PCR, lists solely in-frame clones and lacks some. The sample has a few hundred thousand clones, 86% seen once. The sequencing input was PBMCs. The receptors here all came from a woman aged 18-30 years in good health and CMV-seronegative.

V gene TRBV5-6 combines with J gene TRBJ1-4, with 8 positions matching TRBD1. Trimming removed 1 base from V and 6 bases from J; junction bases left unmatched: 11. Germline V gene sequence: CDR1 SGHDT, CDR2 YYEEEE. The CDR3 consists of 17 residues. CDR3 sequence: CASSLRQGALFDEKLFF. CDR3 DNA sequence: TGTGCCAGCAGCTTGCGCCAGGGGGCCCTCTTTGATGAAAAACTGTTTTTT.

For this clone: This specimen includes other DNA sequences encoding the same CDR3. The rearrangement uses TRBV4-3 and TRBJ1-2; D gene uncertain. V lost 0 bases and J 4 bases, leaving 6 bases between the germline ends. The CDR3 length is 13 residues. CDR1 is LGHNA and CDR2 is YSLEER in the germline V gene. The CDR3, as DNA: TGCGCCAGCAGCCAAGATGGCGGCTATGGCTACACCTTC. Its protein product is CASSQDGGYGYTF.

This clone has a handful of counts. The J gene is TRBJ1-5, the V gene TRBV27; D is unresolved. The CDR3 contains 15 residues. CDR1 MNHEY and CDR2 SMNVEV come from the germline V gene (reference sequence). The V gene lost 8 bases and the J gene lost 1 base, with 15 bases spanning the gap. Here the CDR3 reads CASARGGSSNQPQHF. The CDR3 nucleotides read TGTGCCAGCGCCCGTGGTGGGAGCAGCAATCAGCCCCAGCATTTT.

This clone appeared once. V and J are TRBV19 and TRBJ2-7; D possibly corresponds to TRBD2 (5 bases). Germline CDR1 and CDR2: LNHDA and SQIVND (reference sequence). V was cut by 6 bases and J by 0 bases, with 9 bases left in between. This CDR3 region has 13 residues. CDR3 in DNA: TGTGCCAGTAGGGACTTAAGCTCCTACGAGCAGTACTTC. Translated: CASRDLSSYEQYF. Drawing the rest from reference TRBV19 and TRBJ2-7, the complete variable domain is DGGITQSPKYLFRKEGQNVTLSCEQNLNHDAMYWYRQDPGQGLRLIYYSQIVNDFQKGDIAEGYSVSREKKESFPLTVTSAQKNPTAFYLCASRDLSSYEQYFGPGTRLTVT.

The chain recombines TRBV6-1 with TRBJ2-3; 7 bases map to TRBD2. Germline V gene sequence: CDR1 MNHNS, CDR2 SASEGT. The junction had 10 bases not matched to a gene; V was cut back by 2 bases and J by 8 bases. This CDR3 contains 15 residues. CDR3 sequence reads: CASSERPSGTATQYF. CDR3 DNA: TGTGCCAGCAGTGAAAGGCCAAGCGGGACGGCTACGCAGTATTTT.

The CDR3 is CASSLAELGLLGETQYF. The CDR3 DNA follows: TGTGCCAGCAGCTTGGCCGAACTGGGACTTCTGGGGGAGACCCAGTACTTC. This chain connects TRBV5-4 to TRBJ2-5; D might be TRBD2 (6 bases). In germline, CDR1 is SGHNT, CDR2 YYREEE (reference sequence). V was clipped by 0 bases and J by 5 bases, with 20 bases between them. The CDR3 is made up of 17 amino acids. The full variable domain, with the rest looked up from reference TRBV5-4 and TRBJ2-5, is ETGVTQSPTHLIKTRGQQVTLRCSSQSGHNTVSWYQQALGQGPQFIFQYYREEENGRGNFPPRFSGLQFPNYSSELNVNALELDDSALYLCASSLAELGLLGETQYFGPGTRLLVL.

This chain uses TRBV11-3 with TRBJ2-1; perhaps TRBD1 as D (5 bases). V was pared by 2 bases and J by 0 bases, with 8 bases between. The CDR3 runs to 15 residues. Germline CDR1 SGHNT, CDR2 YENEEA. This CDR3 reads CASSLRTGSYNEQFF. As DNA, the CDR3 is TGTGCCAGCAGCTTACGCACAGGCTCCTACAATGAGCAGTTCTTC.

V is TRBV18 and J is TRBJ2-2, with D hard to call. Germline V gene data show CDR1 as KGHSH and CDR2 as LQKENI. The CDR3 runs 16 residues. Trimming left V 2 bases short and J 4 bases short, with 14 bases between. The CDR3 sequence: CASSPGQAASTGELFF. CDR3 DNA: TGTGCCAGCTCACCAGGGCAGGCCGCGAGCACCGGGGAGCTGTTTTTT.

The chain carries TRBV5-6 and TRBJ2-1; D is possibly TRBD1 (6 bases). The germline V gene encodes CDR1 SGHDT and CDR2 YYEEEE. V dropped 7 bases and J dropped 2 bases, with 13 bases sitting between them. The CDR3 contains 14 residues. The CDR3 reads CASQGGLPYNEQFF. DNA for the CDR3: TGTGCCAGCCAAGGGGGTCTTCCCTACAATGAGCAGTTCTTC.

The rearrangement uses TRBV7-9 and TRBJ1-1; 7 positions match TRBD1. Germline values: CDR1 SEHNR, CDR2 FQNEAQ (reference sequence). This CDR3 contains 15 residues. V shed 2 bases, J shed 11 bases, and the junction held 14 bases outside the gene matches. The CDR3: CASSLTMDRLDLAFF. The CDR3 coding sequence is TGTGCCAGCAGCTTAACCATGGACAGGTTAGATTTGGCTTTCTTT.

The chain couples TRBV5-6 to TRBJ2-3; 8 bases map to TRBD2. The CDR3 totals 19 residues. Trimming removed 1 base from V and 4 bases from J; junction bases left unmatched: 17. Germline values: CDR1 SGHDT, CDR2 YYEEEE. CDR3 sequence: CASSLRGSGRWVSADTQYF. The CDR3, as DNA: TGTGCCAGCAGCTTGAGGGGGAGCGGGAGATGGGTCTCGGCAGATACGCAGTATTTT. Based on the CDR3 plus reference TRBV5-6 and TRBJ2-3, the full variable domain is DAGVTQSPTHLIKTRGQQVTLRCSPKSGHDTVSWYQQALGQGPQFIFQYYEEEERQRGNFPDRFSGHQFPNYSSELNVNALLLGDSALYLCASSLRGSGRWVSADTQYFGPGTRLTVL.

This clone was counted only a few times. The chain has TRBV6-4 and TRBJ2-3, with 11 bases fitting TRBD2. Germline CDR1 and CDR2: MRHNA and SNTAGT. The CDR3 runs to 15 residues. The trim removed 5 bases at V and 4 bases at J, leaving 5 bases unmatched. The CDR3 is CASSNLAGGADTQYF. CDR3 nucleotides: TGTGCCAGCAGTAACCTAGCGGGAGGCGCAGATACGCAGTATTTT.

The J gene is TRBJ1-5, the V gene TRBV28, with a tentative D call TRBD1 (6 bases). This CDR3 has 15 amino acids. Between the trimmed V and J ends, which lost 4 bases and 7 bases, there was a span of 17 bases. In germline, CDR1 is MDHEN, CDR2 SYDVKM. The CDR3 DNA reads as TGTGCCAGCAGTTCCCCAACAGGGCCCCAACAGCCCCAGCATTTT. Its protein is CASSSPTGPQQPQHF. The variable domain in full, with the rest retrieved from reference TRBV28 and TRBJ1-5, is DVKVTQSSRYLVKRTGEKVFLECVQDMDHENMFWYRQDPGLGLRLIYFSYDVKMKEKGDIPEGYSVSREKKERFSLILESASTNQTSMYLCASSSPTGPQQPQHFGDGTRLSIL.

This chain joins TRBV6-5 and TRBJ1-2; 7 bases line up with TRBD1. Germline V gene sequence: CDR1 MNHEY, CDR2 SVGAGI. V was clipped by 0 bases and J by 8 bases; unmatched bases: 6. The CDR3 sequence is 14 residues long. DNA for the CDR3: TGTGCCAGCAGTTACTCAGGGGGCGCGAGGGGCTACACCTTC. This sequence encodes CASSYSGGARGYTF.

This chain joins TRBV9 and TRBJ1-3; 8 nucleotides align to TRBD1. V lost 3 bases, J lost 0 bases, and 2 bases stayed unmatched. The CDR3 consists of 15 residues. The germline gives CDR1 SGDLS, CDR2 YYNGEE. CDR3 loop: CASSDGQGSGNTIYF. CDR3 coding DNA: TGTGCCAGCAGCGACGGACAGGGCTCTGGAAACACCATATATTTT. The full variable domain, with the rest looked up from reference TRBV9 and TRBJ1-3, is DSGVTQTPKHLITATGQRVTLRCSPRSGDLSVYWYQQSLDQGLQFLIQYYNGEERAKGNILERFSAQQFPDLHSELNLSSLELGDSALYFCASSDGQGSGNTIYFGEGSWLTVV.

The chain has TRBV6-6 and TRBJ1-1; D is ambiguous. The CDR3 contains 15 residues. Between the trimmed V and J ends, which lost 7 bases and 3 bases, there was a span of 18 bases. Germline values: CDR1 MNHNY, CDR2 SVGAGI (reference sequence). CDR3 amino acids: CASNPMRIWDTEAFF. CDR3 coding DNA: TGTGCCAGCAATCCAATGAGGATATGGGACACTGAAGCTTTCTTT.

This sequence joins TRBV4-2 and TRBJ2-3, with D possibly TRBD2 on 5 matching bases. This CDR3 is built from 17 residues. Trimming shortened V by 0 bases and J by 0 bases, and 13 bases separated the two germline ends. Germline values: CDR1 LGHNA, CDR2 YNFKEQ. CDR3 loop: CASSQDSLAPSTDTQYF. The DNA of the CDR3 is TGTGCCAGCAGCCAAGATTCGCTAGCCCCTAGCACAGATACGCAGTATTTT.

The rearrangement links TRBV4-3 to TRBJ2-1; TRBD1 matches 8 bases. Per the germline V gene, CDR1 is LGHNA and CDR2 is YSLEER. The CDR3 is 16 amino acids. Trimming took 0 bases from V and 10 from J; bases not matched to a gene: 11. The CDR3 here is CASSQDSGDRTREQFF. CDR3 DNA: TGCGCCAGCAGCCAAGATAGTGGGGACAGGACCCGGGAGCAGTTCTTC.

The V and J genes are TRBV4-1 and TRBJ1-5; TRBD1 aligns across 8 bases. Per germline, CDR1 MGHRA and CDR2 YSYEKL. The CDR3 has 15 amino acids. V gave up 5 bases and J gave up 5 bases; unmatched junction bases: 8. DNA for the CDR3: TGCGCCAGCAGCGACCGGACAGGGCCCGATCAGCCCCAGCATTTT. The encoded protein is CASSDRTGPDQPQHF.

The chain combines TRBV5-1 with TRBJ2-5, with TRBD2 matching 7 bases. Germline values: CDR1 SGHRS, CDR2 YFSETQ. Trimming at V came to 0 bases and at J to 1 base, leaving 6 bases not matched to a gene. The CDR3 is made up of 16 amino acids. As DNA, the CDR3 is TGCGCCAGCAGCTTGGGGGCTAGCGGCCTCCAAGAGACCCAGTACTTC. Residues: CASSLGASGLQETQYF.

The chain is built from TRBV2 and TRBJ2-5; 8 bases fit TRBD1. Germline trimming cut 6 bases from V and 5 bases from J; bases unmatched to any gene: 2. The CDR3 is 12 amino acids. Germline CDR1 is SNHLY and CDR2 is FYNNEI. The CDR3: CASRDRAETQYF. The DNA of the CDR3 is TGTGCCAGCAGGGACAGGGCGGAGACCCAGTACTTC. Using reference TRBV2 and TRBJ2-5 for the parts outside the CDR3, the full variable domain is EPEVTQTPSHQVTQMGQEVILRCVPISNHLYFYWYRQILGQKVEFLVSFYNNEISEKSEIFDDQFSVERPDGSNFTLKIRSTKLEDSAMYFCASRDRAETQYFGPGTRLLVL.

The rearrangement joins TRBV27 to TRBJ2-3; D remains unclear. From germline, CDR1 is MNHEY and CDR2 SMNVEV (reference sequence). V lost 8 bases to trimming and J lost 8 bases, with 17 bases between them. CDR3 length equals 13 residues. The CDR3 region has the DNA TGTGCCAGCGAGGCGGCGGCCTCCGCTACGCAGTATTTT. Its protein product is CASEAAASATQYF.

CDR3 in amino acids: CASSTSGSSYNEQFF. CDR3 nucleotides: TGTGCCAGCAGCACCAGCGGTAGCTCCTACAATGAGCAGTTCTTC. The chain combines TRBV7-3 with TRBJ2-1, with D tentatively TRBD2 (5 bases). The CDR3 covers 15 residues. V was trimmed by 5 bases and J by 0 bases, leaving 11 bases between them. CDR1 SGHTA and CDR2 FQGTGA come from the germline V gene.

The rearrangement uses TRBV25-1 and TRBJ1-1; D unclear. V was shortened by 2 bases and J by 4 bases, with 17 bases between the two germline ends. The CDR3 is 16 residues long. Germline V gene data show CDR1 as MGHDK and CDR2 as SYGVNS. CDR3 amino acids: CASSEGSARRVTEAFF. In nucleotides, the CDR3 is TGTGCCAGCAGTGAAGGATCGGCCAGGAGGGTCACTGAAGCTTTCTTT.

The chain links TRBV5-1 to TRBJ1-1; TRBD1 is a possible D gene (5 bases). The CDR3 spans 16 residues. Trimming took off 6 bases at V and 0 bases at J, with 18 bases between the two ends. Germline CDR1 is SGHRS and CDR2 is YFSETQ. The CDR3 reads CASTIGDSSLNTEAFF. The CDR3 DNA follows: TGCGCCAGCACAATAGGGGACTCCTCGTTGAACACTGAAGCTTTCTTT. The full variable domain, in which reference TRBV5-1 and TRBJ1-1 provide the parts outside the CDR3, is KAGVTQTPRYLIKTRGQQVTLSCSPISGHRSVSWYQQTPGQGLQFLFEYFSETQRNKGNFPGRFSGRQFSNSRSEMNVSTLELGDSALYLCASTIGDSSLNTEAFFGQGTRLTVV.

The chain uses TRBV5-1 and TRBJ1-1, with a tentative D call TRBD1 (6 bases). The germline V gene has CDR1 SGHRS and CDR2 YFSETQ. V was trimmed by 4 bases and J by 4 bases, leaving 11 bases between them. The CDR3 covers 13 residues. Here the CDR3 DNA reads TGCGCCAGCAGCCAAGAAGGGGGCACTGAAGCTTTCTTT. Residues: CASSQEGGTEAFF.

The chain employs TRBV28 and TRBJ2-7; a weak D match, TRBD1 (5 bases). Trimming took 7 bases from V and 2 from J, leaving 9 bases between them. The germline CDR1 and CDR2 sequences are MDHEN and SYDVKM. The CDR3 loop spans 12 amino acids. The CDR3 DNA sequence: TGTGCCAGCAACTCAGGGCCCTACGAGCAGTACTTC. Translating gives CASNSGPYEQYF.